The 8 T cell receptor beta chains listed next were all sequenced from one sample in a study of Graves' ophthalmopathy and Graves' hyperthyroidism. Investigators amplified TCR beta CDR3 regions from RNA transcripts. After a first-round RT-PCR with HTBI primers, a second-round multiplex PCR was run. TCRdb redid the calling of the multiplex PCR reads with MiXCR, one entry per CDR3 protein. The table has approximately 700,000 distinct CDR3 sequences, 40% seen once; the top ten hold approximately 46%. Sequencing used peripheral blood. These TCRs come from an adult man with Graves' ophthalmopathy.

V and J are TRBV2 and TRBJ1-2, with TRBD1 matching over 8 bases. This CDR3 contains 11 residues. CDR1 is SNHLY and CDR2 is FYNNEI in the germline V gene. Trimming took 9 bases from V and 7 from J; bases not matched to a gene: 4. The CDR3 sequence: CARDRATGYTF. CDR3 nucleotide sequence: TGTGCCAGGGACAGGGCAACTGGCTACACCTTC.

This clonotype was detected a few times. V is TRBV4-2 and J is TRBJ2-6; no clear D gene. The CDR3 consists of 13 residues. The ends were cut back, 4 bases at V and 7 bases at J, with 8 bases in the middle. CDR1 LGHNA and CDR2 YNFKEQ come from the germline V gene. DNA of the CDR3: TGTGCCAGCAGCCTGCAGCGAGCCAACGTCCTGACTTTC. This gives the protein CASSLQRANVLTF.

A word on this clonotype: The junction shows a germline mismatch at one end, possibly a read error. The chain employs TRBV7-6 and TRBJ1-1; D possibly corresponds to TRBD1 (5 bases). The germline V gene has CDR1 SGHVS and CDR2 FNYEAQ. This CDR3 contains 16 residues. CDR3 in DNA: TGTGCCGGCAGCTTAACCTTCCCAGGGAGGTACACTGAAGCTTTCTTT. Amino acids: CAGSLTFPGRYTEAFF.

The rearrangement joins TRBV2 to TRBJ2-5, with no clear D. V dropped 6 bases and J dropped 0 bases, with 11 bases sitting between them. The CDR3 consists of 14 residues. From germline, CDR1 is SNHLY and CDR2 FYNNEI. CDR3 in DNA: TGTGCCAGCAGCCAAGCCGGTGACCAAGAGACCCAGTACTTC. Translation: CASSQAGDQETQYF.

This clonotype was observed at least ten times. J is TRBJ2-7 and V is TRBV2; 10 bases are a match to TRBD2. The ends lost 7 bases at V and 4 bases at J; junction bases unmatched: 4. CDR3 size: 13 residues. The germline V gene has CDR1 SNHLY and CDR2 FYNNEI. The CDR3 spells CASTGTSVYEQYF. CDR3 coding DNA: TGTGCCAGCACCGGGACTAGCGTATACGAGCAGTACTTC.

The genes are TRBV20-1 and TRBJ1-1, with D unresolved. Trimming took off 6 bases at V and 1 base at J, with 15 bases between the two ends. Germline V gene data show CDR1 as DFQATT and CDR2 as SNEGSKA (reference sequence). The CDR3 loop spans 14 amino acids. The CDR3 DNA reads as TGCAGTGCCAAGCCTCTTTTCGGGAACACTGAAGCTTTCTTT. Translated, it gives CSAKPLFGNTEAFF.

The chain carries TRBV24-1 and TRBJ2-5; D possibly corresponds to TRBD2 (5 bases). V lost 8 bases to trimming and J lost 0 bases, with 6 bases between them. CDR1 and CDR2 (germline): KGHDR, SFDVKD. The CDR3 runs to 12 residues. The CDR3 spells CATMDYQETQYF. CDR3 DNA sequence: TGTGCCACCATGGACTACCAAGAGACCCAGTACTTC.

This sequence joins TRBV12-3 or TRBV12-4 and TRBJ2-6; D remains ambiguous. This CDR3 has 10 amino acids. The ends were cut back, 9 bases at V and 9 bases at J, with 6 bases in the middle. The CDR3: CASTDNVLTF. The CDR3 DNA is TGTGCCAGTACGGACAACGTCCTGACTTTC.